The 23 T cell receptor beta chains listed next were all sequenced from one sample in a study of blood T cell repertoires in COVID-19. Repertoires were generated with immunoSEQ multiplex PCR, while TCRdb's copy carries only in-frame clones and drops some. The data contain approximately 220,000 clones, about four fifths of them seen just once; the ten biggest clones take up approximately 4.8%. The source material was PBMCs or T cells enriched from blood (not recorded which). The source is a woman in her forties or fifties who had been exposed to COVID-19.

The J gene is TRBJ1-1, the V gene TRBV6-5, with 9 bases aligning to TRBD1. The CDR3 is 15 residues long. Trimming cost V 7 bases and J 5 bases; bases outside gene matches: 11. Germline V gene sequence: CDR1 MNHEY, CDR2 SVGAGI. CDR3 loop: CASTATGGVQTEAFF. The CDR3 region has the DNA TGTGCCAGCACTGCCACAGGGGGCGTACAAACTGAAGCTTTCTTT.

V usage is TRBV7-9 and J usage is TRBJ1-3, with 7 nucleotides matching TRBD1. Looked up from germline, CDR1 is SEHNR and CDR2 is FQNEAQ (reference sequence). The CDR3 is 16 residues long. Germline trimming cut 5 bases from V and 0 bases from J; bases unmatched to any gene: 7. CDR3 DNA sequence: TGTGCCAGCAGCCCCCGACAGGGACTCTCTGGAAACACCATATATTTT. Protein: CASSPRQGLSGNTIYF.

The chain uses TRBV28 and TRBJ1-5; 7 positions agree with TRBD1. Looked up from germline, CDR1 is MDHEN and CDR2 is SYDVKM. There are 15 residues in the CDR3. J gave up 4 bases and V 6 bases, and 9 bases lay outside the gene matches. The CDR3 bases are TGTGCCAGCAGCCCAGGGGGGACGAGGAATCAGCCCCAGCATTTT. Encoded protein: CASSPGGTRNQPQHF.

This clone was observed once. V gene TRBV2 combines with J gene TRBJ1-3; TRBD1 agrees at 8 bases. The CDR3 sequence is 13 residues long. V gave up 8 bases and J gave up 4 bases; unmatched junction bases: 4. Germline V gene lookup returns CDR1 SNHLY and CDR2 FYNNEI. Here the CDR3 DNA reads TGTGCCAGCGCCACAGGGGGAGGAAACACCATATATTTT. Translation gives CASATGGGNTIYF.

Concerning this clone itself: Other DNA sequences in the same sample also yield this CDR3. J is TRBJ1-1 and V is TRBV6-5; D uncertain. The V end lost 2 bases, the J end lost 1 base, and 5 bases lay between the germline ends. There are 13 residues in the CDR3. CDR1 and CDR2 (germline): MNHEY, SVGAGI. The CDR3 DNA sequence: TGTGCCAGCAGTTACAGCCAGAACACTGAAGCTTTCTTT. It is translated as CASSYSQNTEAFF.

A single count supports this clone. Other DNA sequences from this sample encode an identical CDR3 as well. The V gene is TRBV5-1, the J gene TRBJ2-5; no firm D call. This CDR3 contains 11 residues. Trimming removed 5 bases at V and 5 bases at J, with 7 bases between. Germline CDR1 and CDR2: SGHRS and YFSETQ. The CDR3 DNA is TGCGCCAGCAGTCTAGAGGAGACCCAGTACTTC. Translating it yields CASSLEETQYF. Supplemented by reference TRBV5-1 and TRBJ2-5, the full variable domain reads KAGVTQTPRYLIKTRGQQVTLSCSPISGHRSVSWYQQTPGQGLQFLFEYFSETQRNKGNFPGRFSGRQFSNSRSEMNVSTLELGDSALYLCASSLEETQYFGPGTRLLVL.

The gene calls are TRBV28 and TRBJ1-2; 7 nucleotides agree with TRBD1. The CDR3 sequence is 14 residues long. Germline CDR1 is MDHEN and CDR2 is SYDVKM. V gave up 6 bases and J gave up 3 bases; unmatched junction bases: 7. The CDR3 reads CASRPTGWDYGYTF. The CDR3 DNA is TGTGCCAGCAGACCGACAGGGTGGGACTATGGCTACACCTTC.

The chain recombines TRBV3-1 (or the pseudogene TRBV3-2) with TRBJ1-5; a possible D gene is TRBD1 (6 bases). The CDR3 has 15 amino acids. CDR1 is LGHDT, CDR2 YNNKEL, per germline (reference sequence). V shed 8 bases and J shed 2 bases, with 16 bases lying between them. CDR3 DNA: TGTGCCAGCCTAATTACAGGGCAGGGCAATCAGCCCCAGCATTTT. It codes for CASLITGQGNQPQHF.

The J gene is TRBJ1-2, the V gene TRBV12-3 or TRBV12-4; D is unresolved. The CDR3 length is 12 residues. The V gene lost 7 bases and the J gene lost 8 bases, with 14 bases spanning the gap. The DNA for the CDR3 is TGTGCCAGCAACTTCGGGGTCGAGGGCTACACCTTC. This encodes CASNFGVEGYTF.

The genes are TRBV5-6 and TRBJ1-5; D unclear. The V end was cut by 1 base, the J end by 2 bases, with 13 bases between. Germline V gene sequence: CDR1 SGHDT, CDR2 YYEEEE. This CDR3 is built from 16 residues. The CDR3 is CASSLSGLWGNQPQHF. For the CDR3, the DNA is TGTGCCAGCAGCTTGTCAGGCCTTTGGGGCAATCAGCCCCAGCATTTT.

The V call is TRBV28, the J call TRBJ1-5, with TRBD1 as a possible D gene (5 bases). Trimming removed 8 bases at V and 3 bases at J, with 8 bases between. The CDR3 covers 12 residues. Germline CDR1 is MDHEN and CDR2 is SYDVKM. The CDR3 DNA reads as TGTGCCAGCGGAGGGGCCAATCAGCCCCAGCATTTT. The encoded protein is CASGGANQPQHF.

The CDR3 bases are TGTGCCAGCAGCGTGGGACAGAGTACAAATCAGCCCCAGCATTTT. Amino acid sequence: CASSVGQSTNQPQHF. The rearrangement uses TRBV7-2 and TRBJ1-5; 7 bases are shared with TRBD1. The CDR3 runs 15 residues. V gave up 5 bases and J gave up 4 bases; unmatched junction bases: 8. The V gene's germline CDR1 is SGHTA and CDR2 FQGNSA.

The genes are TRBV6-5 and TRBJ2-2, with 7 positions matching TRBD1. The length of the CDR3 is 15 residues. The V and J ends lost 7 bases and 0 bases, in that order; junction bases with no gene match: 5. The germline gives CDR1 MNHEY, CDR2 SVGAGI. The CDR3 loop is CASMPGQSNTGELFF. The CDR3, as DNA: TGTGCCAGCATGCCGGGACAGTCGAACACCGGGGAGCTGTTTTTT.

This chain connects TRBV7-6 to TRBJ2-7; maybe TRBD2 (5 bases). Germline loops: CDR1 SGHVS, CDR2 FNYEAQ. The CDR3 is 14 residues long. The V end was cut by 6 bases, the J end by 2 bases, with 14 bases between. The CDR3 coding sequence is TGTGCCAGCAGTCGCACGGACGGGACCTACGAGCAGTACTTC. Its protein is CASSRTDGTYEQYF.

The genes are TRBV5-6 and TRBJ2-5, with 7 bases matching TRBD2. V was pared by 5 bases and J by 0 bases, with 7 bases of the junction left unmatched. The CDR3 length is 15 residues. Germline-derived CDR1 and CDR2 are SGHDT and YYEEEE. Written as DNA, the CDR3 is TGTGCCAGCAGTCGACTAGCTTCGTACCAAGAGACCCAGTACTTC. Translating it yields CASSRLASYQETQYF.

The chain combines TRBV5-1 with TRBJ1-1; no definite D call. Germline-derived CDR1 and CDR2 are SGHRS and YFSETQ. Trimming removed 2 bases from V and 6 bases from J, with 11 bases in between. CDR3 length: 13 residues. The CDR3 coding sequence is TGCGCCAGCAGCTTAGCTTCGCGGCCTGAAGCTTTCTTT. Encoded protein: CASSLASRPEAFF.

This clone came up once. The chain employs TRBV28 and TRBJ1-6; D is perhaps TRBD1 (6 bases). The CDR3 is made up of 14 amino acids. The V and J ends lost 3 bases and 4 bases respectively, with 7 bases between them. Germline CDR1 MDHEN, CDR2 SYDVKM. The CDR3 region has the DNA TGTGCCAGCAGTTTGCAGGGGTATAATTCACCCCTCCACTTT. Translating gives CASSLQGYNSPLHF.

This chain links TRBV5-5 with TRBJ2-3; possibly TRBD2 for D (6 bases). V was pared by 0 bases and J by 4 bases, with 12 bases between. This CDR3 has 15 amino acids. Germline lookup yields CDR1 SGHKS and CDR2 YYEKEE (reference sequence). The CDR3 loop is CASSLAWRGADTQYF. CDR3 nucleotides: TGTGCCAGCAGCTTGGCGTGGAGGGGTGCAGATACGCAGTATTTT.

This chain uses TRBV9 with TRBJ1-2; no definite D call. The CDR3 runs 13 residues. Germline V gene lookup returns CDR1 SGDLS and CDR2 YYNGEE. V shed 2 bases and J shed 8 bases, with 13 bases lying between them. CDR3 DNA sequence: TGTGCCAGCAGCGTTGTCTCGGGAGGCGGCTACACCTTC. Its protein is CASSVVSGGGYTF.

V and J are TRBV14 and TRBJ1-1; D remains unclear. Trimming cost V 1 base and J 0 bases, with 12 bases left between them. Germline V gene lookup returns CDR1 SGHDN and CDR2 FVKESK. CDR3 length: 16 amino acids. The CDR3 DNA reads TGTGCCAGCAGCCAAGGGAGGGTCCCAATGAACACTGAAGCTTTCTTT. Translating gives CASSQGRVPMNTEAFF.

This chain uses TRBV19 with TRBJ2-3; D is ambiguous. V was trimmed by 2 bases and J by 0 bases, leaving 6 bases between them. Germline CDR1 is LNHDA and CDR2 is SQIVND (reference sequence). CDR3 length: 14 residues. The CDR3 region is CASSITLSTDTQYF. The CDR3 nucleotides are TGTGCCAGTAGTATAACCCTAAGCACAGATACGCAGTATTTT.

The V call is TRBV11-2, the J call TRBJ2-1; D call uncertain. Germline CDR1 is SGHAT and CDR2 is FQNNGV. Trimming stripped 6 bases from V and 0 bases from J, with 6 bases between. The CDR3 has 13 residues. CDR3 sequence (DNA): TGTGCCAGCAGATTCAGCTCCTACAATGAGCAGTTCTTC. Residues: CASRFSSYNEQFF.

The chain's CDR3 is CASSPRRGGFRPSETQYF. CDR3 coding DNA: TGTGCCAGCTCACCACGGAGAGGGGGCTTCCGTCCTTCAGAGACCCAGTACTTC. The V call is TRBV18, the J call TRBJ2-5, with TRBD1 matching 7 bases. With V trimmed by 1 base and J by 4 bases, 15 bases remained unmatched. CDR1 and CDR2 (germline): KGHSH, LQKENI. The CDR3 has 18 residues.